The source of this TCR beta chain is a study of vaccination and CD4 T cells after COVID-19 (dated by TCRdb to 2022 to 2024). Notes on the research overall: The convalescent cohort included six males and four females, with two Hispanic individuals, seven Caucasians, two Asians and one multiracial person. The cultures were stimulated with overlapping spike peptide pools from SARS-CoV-2 and from the common cold coronaviruses HCoV-NL63, HCoV-OC43 and HCoV-229E. Control cultures used a CEFX viral epitope pool as positive control, an HIV-1 Nef peptide pool as negative control, or no peptide. Each participant got two doses of either the Pfizer-BioNTech BNT162b2 vaccine (n=8) or the Moderna mRNA-1273 vaccine (n=2). At the TCR clonotype level, an earlier paper using these donors assessed memory CD4+ T cell crossreactivity between SARS-CoV-2 and common cold coronavirus spike proteins. Post-COVID blood samples were collected from convalescent patients a median of around 100 days after diagnosis, with a range of about 30 to 161 days. Post-vaccine blood samples were collected a median of approximately 72 days after the second vaccine dose, ranging from roughly 14 to 241 days. The spike-specific CD4+ TCR repertoire was compared before and after mRNA vaccination in 10 to 11 COVID-19 convalescent patients and a handful of infection-naive healthy vaccine recipients. The paper as a whole reports these results and caveats: Relatively few convalescent patients were included in the study, and early timepoints after natural infection were not analyzed. In convalescent patients, a median around 89% of post-vaccine SARS-CoV-2-reactive clones were detected only after vaccination, suggesting vaccine-specific priming. Of the vaccine-specific clones in convalescent patients, 304 of 307, or nearly all, reacted only to SARS-CoV-2 spike and did not cross-react with common cold coronaviruses. The median count of SARS-CoV-2-reactive clonotypes went up from under 25 after infection to around 38 after vaccination, although the change was not significant.

The library was built by means of PCR. DNA from cultured CD4+ T cells underwent TCR sequencing with the Oncomine TCR Beta short-read assay at the Johns Hopkins FTIC core. Genomic DNA was extracted from the cultured CD4+ T cells with the QIAamp micro DNA kit. The Oncomine TCR Beta libraries from cultured CD4+ T cells were pooled using unique dual indexes and then sequenced on an Illumina iSeq 100. In the paper's pipeline: Non-productive sequences were removed, and CDR3s not starting with C, not ending with F or W, or shorter than 7 amino acids were discarded. The MANAFEST web application was used to identify antigen-specific clonotypes by comparing peptide-stimulated wells against reference wells and other culture wells. To be called positive, a clone needed an FDR below 0.05, an odds ratio above 5, and a productive frequency above 0.1% in at least two of three replicate wells. A clonotype was classed as cross-reactive if the clonotype showed significant expansion both in SARS-CoV-2 spike wells and in at least one common cold coronavirus spike condition. Similarity between CDR3 sequences was evaluated in R version 3.6.1 using Levenshtein distances (stringdist) and unrooted phylogenetic trees (ape). TCRdb reprocessed the public reads (quality trimming at Q25 with fastp, clone calling with MiXCR) and kept in-frame beta chains. Each record represents a unique CDR3 protein, reported with the most common genes and DNA among its rows. None of the V and J calls come from the authors' own analysis; TCRdb made them. For this sample there are about 8,400 distinct CDR3 sequences; 35% to 55% appear just once. Roughly a fifth of the sample is held by the ten biggest clonotypes.

What the treatment or condition label conveys for this sample: roughly 10-day PBMC culture with coronavirus spike peptide pools or control peptides (ViraFEST assay). CD4+ T cells from unexposed donors were collected before the COVID-19 pandemic (2011-2018). The ViraFEST assay was used in the study, in which antigen-specific T cells were expanded with peptide pools and expanded clonotypes were subsequently identified by TCR sequencing. PBMCs were cultured at fewer than 2.5 million per well in IMDM supplemented with roughly 5% human AB serum and around 10 IU/ml IL-2, with about 10 ug/ml peptide pools added. Half of the culture medium was replaced with fresh IL-2-containing medium on days 3 and 7. CD4+ T cells were isolated after approximately eleven days of culture through negative selection using the EasySep CD4+ T cell isolation kit. As cell number allowed, CD4+ T cells from unexposed donors were tested for reactivity to SARS-CoV-2 S and N and to four common cold coronavirus spike pools. Ficoll-Paque Plus gradient centrifugation was used to isolate PBMCs from whole blood, and the isolated PBMCs were then either used fresh or cryopreserved at -140C. In general, triplicate wells were set up for every culture condition. Leukapheresis product for the unexposed donors was bought commercially.

The CDR3 covers 14 residues, taking in both the cysteine and the phenylalanine. CDR3 DNA only is kept here, 42 bases in frame from base 1. CDR1 and CDR2 are read off the germline V gene (reference sequence) as SEHNR and FQNEAQ. Between the V and J ends, shortened by 6 bases and 2 bases respectively, the junction contains 14 bases. In regard to this clonotype: Its cognate antigen has yet to be identified. No base quality values were provided; no much bigger clone lies one nucleotide off.

The chain is assembled from TRBV7-9 and TRBJ2-7, and possibly TRBD1, on 5 matching bases. The source of this sequence is a human donor in good health. Sequencing was done on a sample of CD4+ T cells from blood, cultured in vitro. The bases are TGTGCCAGCAGTTCGACAGTGACAGCCTACGAGCAGTACTTC. This sequence encodes CASSSTVTAYEQYF.